These 5 T cell receptor beta chains were all obtained from the same sample, sequenced in a study of blood T cells in healthy people across ages. PCR was performed a second time for about 7 to 12 cycles using a sample-barcoded 5' primer and a J-beta primer mix. Each CDR3 protein is one row after TCRdb ran MiXCR on the 5' RACE reads. The table has about 670,000 distinct CDR3 sequences, 35% to 50% seen once; the top ten hold 30%. The sequencing input was blood. These receptors originate from an elderly man in good health.

The chain combines TRBV7-6 with TRBJ2-1; 8 bases are shared with TRBD1. The junction had 9 bases not matched to a gene; V was cut back by 5 bases and J by 0 bases. From germline, CDR1 is SGHVS and CDR2 FNYEAQ. This CDR3 comprises 17 residues. The DNA for the CDR3 is TGTGCCAGCAGCGGAGGGGCAGGGGGCTTCTCCTACAATGAGCAGTTCTTC. Translation gives CASSGGAGGFSYNEQFF.

In its sample, this clonotype was seen a few times. The chain employs TRBV10-3 and TRBJ2-1; 10 nucleotides align to TRBD2. With 3 bases clipped from V and 6 bases from J, the junction kept 5 bases outside the gene matches. The germline CDR1 and CDR2 sequences are ENHRY and SYGVKD. CDR3 size: 15 residues. The CDR3: CAISESASGSNEQFF. The CDR3 region has the DNA TGTGCCATCAGTGAATCGGCTAGCGGGAGCAATGAGCAGTTCTTC.

The rearrangement joins TRBV20-1 to TRBJ2-1, with 14 bases aligning to TRBD2. V trimming: 0 bases; J trimming: 0 bases; junction bases outside the gene matches: 16. The CDR3 spans 22 residues. In germline, CDR1 is DFQATT, CDR2 SNEGSKA (reference sequence). CDR3 DNA: TGCAGTGCTAGAGATCCATCCGGGACTAGCGGGGGCCACTCTAGCTCCTACAATGAGCAGTTCTTC. Protein: CSARDPSGTSGGHSSSYNEQFF.

The gene calls are TRBV7-2 and TRBJ2-5; D not resolved. Germline V gene lookup returns CDR1 SGHTA and CDR2 FQGNSA. There are 14 residues in the CDR3. Trimming removed 3 bases at V and 5 bases at J, with 13 bases between. The DNA of the CDR3 is TGTGCCAGCAGCTTTAATGGTGTCGGGGAGACCCAGTACTTC. It specifies CASSFNGVGETQYF.

This clonotype came up a few times. The chain recombines TRBV20-1 with TRBJ2-3; the match to TRBD1 covers 9 bases. The length of the CDR3 is 16 residues. Looked up from germline, CDR1 is DFQATT and CDR2 is SNEGSKA (reference sequence). Trimming at V came to 0 bases and at J to 3 bases, leaving 7 bases not matched to a gene. The CDR3 nucleotides read TGCAGTGCTAGAGATAGGGCGGACAGGGGAACAGATACGCAGTATTTT. It translates to CSARDRADRGTDTQYF.